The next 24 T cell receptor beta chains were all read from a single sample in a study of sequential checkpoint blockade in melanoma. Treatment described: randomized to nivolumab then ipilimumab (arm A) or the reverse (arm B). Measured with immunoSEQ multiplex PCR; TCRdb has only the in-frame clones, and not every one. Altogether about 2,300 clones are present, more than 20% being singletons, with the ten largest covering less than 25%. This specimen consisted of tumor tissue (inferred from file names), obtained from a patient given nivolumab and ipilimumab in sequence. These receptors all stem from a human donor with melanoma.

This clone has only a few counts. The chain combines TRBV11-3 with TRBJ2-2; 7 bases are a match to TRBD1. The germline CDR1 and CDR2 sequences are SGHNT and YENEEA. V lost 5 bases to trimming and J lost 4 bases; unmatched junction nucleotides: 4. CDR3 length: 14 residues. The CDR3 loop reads CASSQGQFTGELFF. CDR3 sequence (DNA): TGTGCCAGCAGCCAGGGACAGTTCACCGGGGAGCTGTTTTTT.

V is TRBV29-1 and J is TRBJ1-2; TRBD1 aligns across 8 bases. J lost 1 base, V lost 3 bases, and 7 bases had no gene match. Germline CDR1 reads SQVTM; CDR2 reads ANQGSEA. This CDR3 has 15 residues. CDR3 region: CSVDSGTGHNYGYTF. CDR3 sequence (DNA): TGCAGCGTTGACTCCGGGACAGGTCATAACTATGGCTACACCTTC.

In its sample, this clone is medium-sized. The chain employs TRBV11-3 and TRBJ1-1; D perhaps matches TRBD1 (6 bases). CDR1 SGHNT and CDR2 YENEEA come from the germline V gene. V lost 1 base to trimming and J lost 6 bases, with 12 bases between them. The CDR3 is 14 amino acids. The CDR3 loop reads CASSLVAGVAEAFF. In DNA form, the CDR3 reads TGTGCCAGCAGCTTAGTGGCAGGGGTGGCTGAAGCTTTCTTT.

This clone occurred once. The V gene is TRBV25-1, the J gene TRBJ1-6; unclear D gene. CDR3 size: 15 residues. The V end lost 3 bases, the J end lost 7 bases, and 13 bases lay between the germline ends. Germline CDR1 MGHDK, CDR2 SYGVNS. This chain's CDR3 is CASSDDVIGNSPLHF. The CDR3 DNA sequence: TGTGCCAGCAGTGATGATGTTATAGGGAATTCACCCCTCCACTTT.

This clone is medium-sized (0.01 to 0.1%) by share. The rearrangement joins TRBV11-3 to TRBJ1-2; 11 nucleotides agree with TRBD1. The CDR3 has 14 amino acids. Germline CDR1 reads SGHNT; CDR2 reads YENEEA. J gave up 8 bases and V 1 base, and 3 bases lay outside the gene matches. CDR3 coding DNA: TGTGCCAGCAGCTTAGGGCGGACAGGGGGCGGCTACACCTTC. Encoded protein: CASSLGRTGGGYTF. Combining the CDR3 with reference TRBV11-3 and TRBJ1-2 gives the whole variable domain EAGVVQSPRYKIIEKKQPVAFWCNPISGHNTLYWYLQNLGQGPELLIRYENEEAVDDSQLPKDRFSAERLKGVDSTLKIQPAELGDSAVYLCASSLGRTGGGYTFGSGTRLTVV.

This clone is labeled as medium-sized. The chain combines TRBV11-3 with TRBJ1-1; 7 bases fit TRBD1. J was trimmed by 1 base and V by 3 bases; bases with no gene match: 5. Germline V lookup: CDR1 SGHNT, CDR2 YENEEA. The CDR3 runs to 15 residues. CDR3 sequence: CASSFARDRNTEAFF. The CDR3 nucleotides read TGTGCCAGCAGCTTCGCCCGGGACAGGAACACTGAAGCTTTCTTT.

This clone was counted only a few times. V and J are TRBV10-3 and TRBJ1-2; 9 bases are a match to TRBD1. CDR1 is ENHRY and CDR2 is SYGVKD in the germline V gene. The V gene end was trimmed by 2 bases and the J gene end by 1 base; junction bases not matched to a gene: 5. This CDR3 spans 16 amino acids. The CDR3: CAISEGKGQGNYGYTF. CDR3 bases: TGTGCCATCAGTGAGGGAAAGGGACAGGGTAACTATGGCTACACCTTC.

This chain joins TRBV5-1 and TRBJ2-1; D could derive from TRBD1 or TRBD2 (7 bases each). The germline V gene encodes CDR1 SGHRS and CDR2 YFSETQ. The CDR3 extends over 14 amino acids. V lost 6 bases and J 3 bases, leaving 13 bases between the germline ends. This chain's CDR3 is CASTPGGGYNEQFF. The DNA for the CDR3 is TGCGCCAGCACCCCAGGGGGGGGCTACAATGAGCAGTTCTTC.

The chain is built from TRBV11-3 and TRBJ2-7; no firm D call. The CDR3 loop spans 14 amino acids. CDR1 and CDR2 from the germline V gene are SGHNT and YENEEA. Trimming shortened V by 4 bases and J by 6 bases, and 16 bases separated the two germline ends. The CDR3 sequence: CASSSGSTSVEQYV. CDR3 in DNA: TGTGCCAGCAGCTCCGGGTCTACATCGGTCGAGCAGTACGTC.

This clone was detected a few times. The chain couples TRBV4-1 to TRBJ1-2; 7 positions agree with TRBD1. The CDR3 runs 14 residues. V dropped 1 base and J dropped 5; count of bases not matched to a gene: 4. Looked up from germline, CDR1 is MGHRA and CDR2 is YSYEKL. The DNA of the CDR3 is TGCGCCAGCAGCCAAGTTGCAGGGGGGTATGGCTACACCTTC. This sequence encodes CASSQVAGGYGYTF.

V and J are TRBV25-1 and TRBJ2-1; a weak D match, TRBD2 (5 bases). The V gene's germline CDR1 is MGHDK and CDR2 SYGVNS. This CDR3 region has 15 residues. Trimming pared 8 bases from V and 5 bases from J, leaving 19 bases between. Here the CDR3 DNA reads TGTGCCAGCCAGCCCGGGCTAGCCCATCACAATGAGCAGTTCTTC. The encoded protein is CASQPGLAHHNEQFF.

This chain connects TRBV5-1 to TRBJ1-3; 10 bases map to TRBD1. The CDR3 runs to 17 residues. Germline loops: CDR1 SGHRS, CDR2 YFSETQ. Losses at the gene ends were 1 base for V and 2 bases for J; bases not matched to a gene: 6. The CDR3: CASSLNPGTGAGNTIYF. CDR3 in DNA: TGCGCCAGCAGCTTGAATCCCGGGACAGGGGCTGGAAACACCATATATTTT.

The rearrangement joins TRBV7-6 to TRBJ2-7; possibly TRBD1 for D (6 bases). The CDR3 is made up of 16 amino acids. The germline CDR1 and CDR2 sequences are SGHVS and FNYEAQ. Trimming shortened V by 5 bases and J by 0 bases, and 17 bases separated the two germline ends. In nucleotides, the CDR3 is TGTGCCAGCAGCCCTTTGGAGGCAGGGGTCTCCTACGAGCAGTACTTC. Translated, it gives CASSPLEAGVSYEQYF.

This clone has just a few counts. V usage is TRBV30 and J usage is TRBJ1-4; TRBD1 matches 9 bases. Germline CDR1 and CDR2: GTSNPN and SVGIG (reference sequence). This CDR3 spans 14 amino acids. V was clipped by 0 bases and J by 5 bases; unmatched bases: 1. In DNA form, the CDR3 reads TGTGCCTGGAGTGTAGGACAGGGGAATGAAAAACTGTTTTTT. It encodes CAWSVGQGNEKLFF.

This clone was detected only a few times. The DNA of the CDR3 is TGTGCCAGCAGCTACGGGCAGCACTACGAGCAGTACTTC. Its translation: CASSYGQHYEQYF. The chain carries TRBV6-8 and TRBJ2-7, with no clear D. The CDR3 has 13 amino acids. The V end lost 6 bases, the J end lost 3 bases, and 12 bases lay between the germline ends. Germline CDR1 reads MNHGY; CDR2 reads SAAAGT.

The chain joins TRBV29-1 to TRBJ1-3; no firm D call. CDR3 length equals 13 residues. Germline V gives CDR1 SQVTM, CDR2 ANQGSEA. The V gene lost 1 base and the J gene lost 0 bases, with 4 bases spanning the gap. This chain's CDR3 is CSVEVASGNTIYF. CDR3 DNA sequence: TGCAGCGTTGAAGTGGCCTCTGGAAACACCATATATTTT.

CDR3 sequence: CSVELQGENYGYTF. The CDR3 DNA is TGCAGCGTTGAATTACAGGGGGAGAACTATGGCTACACCTTC. V gene TRBV29-1 combines with J gene TRBJ1-2, with 8 bases aligning to TRBD1. CDR1 is SQVTM, CDR2 ANQGSEA, per germline. The CDR3 sequence is 14 residues long. J lost 2 bases, V lost 2 bases, and 4 bases had no gene match.

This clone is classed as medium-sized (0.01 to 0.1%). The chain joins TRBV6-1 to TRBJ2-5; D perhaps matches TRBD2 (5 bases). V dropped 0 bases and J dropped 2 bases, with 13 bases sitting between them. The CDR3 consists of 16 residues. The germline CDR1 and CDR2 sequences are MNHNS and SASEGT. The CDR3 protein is CASSEAPYGNQETQYF. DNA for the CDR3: TGTGCCAGCAGTGAAGCGCCCTACGGGAATCAAGAGACCCAGTACTTC.

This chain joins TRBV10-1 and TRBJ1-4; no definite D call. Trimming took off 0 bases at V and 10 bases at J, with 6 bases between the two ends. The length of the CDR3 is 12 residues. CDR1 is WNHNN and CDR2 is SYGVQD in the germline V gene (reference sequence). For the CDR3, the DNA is TGCGCCAGCAGTGAGTCAACTGGAAAACTGTTTTTT. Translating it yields CASSESTGKLFF.

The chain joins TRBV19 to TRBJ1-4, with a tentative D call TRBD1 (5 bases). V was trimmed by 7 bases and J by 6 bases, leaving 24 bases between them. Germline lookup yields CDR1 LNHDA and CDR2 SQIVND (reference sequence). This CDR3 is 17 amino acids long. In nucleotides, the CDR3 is TGTGCCAGTAAGATCCCCCACGGGGACCGCCGGGATGAAAAACTGTTTTTT. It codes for CASKIPHGDRRDEKLFF.

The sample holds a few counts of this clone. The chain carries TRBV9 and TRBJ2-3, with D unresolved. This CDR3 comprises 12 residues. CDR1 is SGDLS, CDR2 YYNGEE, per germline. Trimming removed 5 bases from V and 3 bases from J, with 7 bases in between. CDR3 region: CASSDQTDTQYF. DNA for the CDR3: TGTGCCAGCAGTGACCAGACAGATACGCAGTATTTT.

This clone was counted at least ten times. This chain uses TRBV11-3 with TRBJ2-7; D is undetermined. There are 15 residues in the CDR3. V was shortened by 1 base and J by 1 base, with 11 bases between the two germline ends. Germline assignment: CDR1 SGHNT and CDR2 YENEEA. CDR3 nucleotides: TGTGCCAGCAGCTTAGGCCCAAAAGCATCCTACGAGCAGTACTTC. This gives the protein CASSLGPKASYEQYF.

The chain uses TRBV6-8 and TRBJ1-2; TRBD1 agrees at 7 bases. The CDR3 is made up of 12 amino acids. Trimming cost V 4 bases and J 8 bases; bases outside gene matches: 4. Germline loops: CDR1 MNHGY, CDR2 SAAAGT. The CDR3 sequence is CASSSRTGGYTF. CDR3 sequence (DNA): TGTGCCAGCAGTTCCCGGACAGGAGGCTACACCTTC.

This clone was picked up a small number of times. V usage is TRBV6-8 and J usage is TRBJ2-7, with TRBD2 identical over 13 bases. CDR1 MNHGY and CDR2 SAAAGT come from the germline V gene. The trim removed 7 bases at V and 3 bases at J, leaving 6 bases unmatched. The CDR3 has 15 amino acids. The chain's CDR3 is CASKPGLAGHYEQYV. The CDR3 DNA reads TGTGCCAGCAAACCGGGACTAGCGGGGCACTACGAGCAGTACGTC.